This paragraph reports one TCR beta chain. Its antigen remains unidentified. This CDR3 has 13 residues. J was trimmed by 5 bases and V by 2 bases; bases with no gene match: 2. CDR1 is DFQATT and CDR2 is SNEGSKA in the germline V gene (reference sequence). This specimen belongs to a study of T-cell reconstitution after alpha-beta-depleted transplantation in children. Study-wide findings and caveats: At the one-year point after transplant, T-cell counts and TCRbeta diversity were found to come mostly from T cells that had been newly produced. About two months after transplant, alpha-beta T cells reportedly came from several hundred expanded graft clones. Surviving recipient T cells and thymic progenitors underlay high day-60 TCRbeta diversity in some patients.

Unique molecular identifiers featured in how the TCRbeta library was prepared. Via MiXCR, TCRdb re-called the PCR reads, giving one row per CDR3 protein. Of around 800,000 distinct CDR3 sequences in the sample, 15% to 20% were seen once. The genes are TRBV20-1 and TRBJ2-1; 8 nucleotides align to TRBD1. This specimen was PBMCs, mostly from graft donor cells, taken 360 days after TCRalphabeta/CD19-depleted stem cell transplant. This sequence was found in a male patient between 5 and 17 years old who had a stem cell transplant for acute lymphoblastic leukemia, so the T cells may come from the graft donor. Here the CDR3 reads CSARQGANNEQFF. Written as DNA, the CDR3 is TGCAGTGCTAGACAGGGGGCAAACAATGAGCAGTTCTTC.